The present TCR beta chain was sequenced within a study of blood T cell repertoires in COVID-19 (dated by TCRdb to the early 2020s). With respect to the entire study: The collaborator samples originated in the United States, Italy and Spain and spanned the acute and convalescent phases of COVID-19. A freely available public database, intended as a resource for researchers studying the immune response to SARS-CoV-2, is where the repertoires were released. Samples came from the ongoing ImmuneRACE study (first 160 participants) plus 1,254 subjects from 6 global collaborators. The material from the prospective study consisted of cDNA or gDNA derived from T cells, B-cell-depleted T cells, or PBMCs. Sample metadata almost always included a de-identified subject ID, COVID-19 status, age in years and sex. Deeply sampled blood TCRbeta repertoires from subjects exposed to, actively infected with, or recovered from COVID-19 were included in the dataset. HLA class I and class II types, where available, came from metadata supplied by the sample provider rather than from assay-based typing. Broader findings and caveats from the paper: The amount of clinical and demographic metadata varied by source and participant and was provided uncurated.

Worth noting for this clone: Its specific antigen is unknown. Per-base quality was not reported, and no clone a single base away is much larger than it.

The CDR3 measures 18 amino acids from cysteine to phenylalanine. The entry retains the CDR3 DNA only, 54 bases that are in frame from base 1. Trimming leaves V shorter by 5 bases and J shorter by 7 bases, with the junction holding 18 bases beyond the gene matches. CDR1 and CDR2 were assigned from the germline V gene as SGHNT and YENEEA. One collaborating source in Seattle enrolled patients during active infection and followed them longitudinally through the course of disease. The collaborating institutions used their own protocols to collect whole blood in K2EDTA tubes. For TCRbeta analysis, collaborator samples were shipped as frozen whole blood, as isolated PBMCs, or as DNA extracted from either sample type. TCRbeta CDR3 regions were amplified from genomic DNA by means of the immunoSEQ Assay, a bias-controlled multiplex PCR. As for the original processing: Within the assay, amplification of reference gene primers was used to estimate how many nucleated cells each sample contained. Sequence reads were collapsed and filtered to measure the absolute abundance of every unique TCRbeta CDR3 rearrangement. For each sample, productive Simpson clonality was calculated by taking the square root of Simpson's diversity index across productive rearrangements. The immuneACCESS repertoire file appears here via TCRdb, limited to in-frame rearrangements. These files lack a portion of the clones; in checked studies, under half of the deficit traces to unresolved V genes, and the cause of the others is not known. That table furnishes V, J and clone size, whereas the DNA furnished D and trimming. Across this sample there are hundreds of thousands of clones, with 85% to 90% seen only once. The ten most abundant clones make up around 6% of the sample.

What was sequenced was peripheral blood. This clonotype was sampled from a woman aged 50 to 60 with COVID-19, enrolled during active disease. This chain joins TRBV11-3 to TRBJ2-1, with 9 bases matching TRBD1. CDR3 protein: CASSPNRLGLQGANEQFF. The nucleotide sequence is TGTGCCAGCAGCCCGAATAGGTTGGGTCTACAGGGGGCGAATGAGCAGTTCTTC.